Below, 2 T cell receptor beta chains from the same sample are listed, as sequenced in a study of beta chain features in type 1 diabetes. Their antigen targets remain unknown. General study findings and limits: Type 1 diabetes patients had TCRB CDR3s that were shorter (moderately but significantly so) in all four CD4+ subsets.

Reverse transcription of all isolated RNA meant that expressed TCRB transcripts were sequenced. Measured with immunoSEQ multiplex PCR; TCRdb has only the in-frame clones, and not every one. This table holds roughly 24,000 clones, around 63% found once. Sequenced material: Tregs from blood. All receptors come from a man aged 18 to 30 with type 1 diabetes.

The J gene is TRBJ2-5, the V gene TRBV6-6, with 13 bases lining up with TRBD2. Trimming took 7 bases from V and 2 from J; bases not matched to a gene: 4. Germline V gives CDR1 MNHNY, CDR2 SVGAGI (reference sequence). The CDR3 runs to 15 residues. CDR3 loop: CASNPGLAGQETQYF. The DNA for the CDR3 is TGTGCCAGCAACCCGGGACTAGCGGGGCAAGAGACCCAGTACTTC.

CDR3 residues: CASSSGSYTGELFF. As DNA, the CDR3 is TGTGCCAGCAGCTCAGGCAGCTACACCGGGGAGCTGTTTTTT. This chain joins TRBV28 and TRBJ2-2; D is ambiguous. The germline V gene encodes CDR1 MDHEN and CDR2 SYDVKM. Trimming shortened V by 6 bases and J by 3 bases, and 11 bases separated the two germline ends. The CDR3 covers 14 residues.